A selection of T cell receptor beta chains follows, all from one sample in a study of T cells after yellow fever vaccination. In TCRdb, the 5' RACE reads were re-called with MiXCR into one record per CDR3 protein. Of fewer than 350,000 distinct CDR3 sequences in the sample, about 9.5% were seen once. The material sequenced was PBMCs, taken on the day of the first yellow fever vaccination. All receptors come from a man aged 18 to 30 who received the YFV17D yellow fever vaccine. Both conserved end residues are part of each CDR3. D genes are given only for firm matches. Where a row states a size, it is once, few, many or the class of an expanded clone; other rows omit it.

TRBJ1-5,TRBV20-1,.,.,CSARQRNQPQHF,TGCAGTGCCAGACAACGCAATCAGCCCCAGCATTTT
TRBJ1-6,TRBV7-2,.,.,CASSLAWTAPGMVNSPLHF,TGTGCCAGCAGCTTAGCGTGGACAGCTCCCGGAATGGTTAATTCACCCCTCCACTTT
TRBJ2-1,TRBV24-1,TRBD2,.,CATSIAGGYNEQFF,TGTGCCACCAGCATAGCGGGGGGATACAATGAGCAGTTCTTC
TRBJ1-3,TRBV25-1,.,few,CASTKGGGGNTIYF,TGTGCCAGCACCAAAGGAGGGGGTGGAAACACCATATATTTT
TRBJ2-3,TRBV4-3,.,many,CASSQEGAPRGDTQYF,TGCGCCAGCAGCCAAGAAGGGGCCCCCCGGGGGGATACGCAGTATTTT
TRBJ2-1,TRBV6-1,.,.,CASSVEIASYNEQFF,TGTGCCAGCAGTGTAGAAATTGCATCCTACAATGAGCAGTTCTTC
TRBJ2-5,TRBV5-1,.,many,CASSLVAEETQYF,TGCGCCAGCAGCTTGGTGGCGGAAGAGACCCAGTACTTC
TRBJ1-5,TRBV18,TRBD1,few,CASSPRQGGNNQPQHF,TGTGCCAGCTCACCACGACAGGGGGGGAACAATCAGCCCCAGCATTTT
TRBJ2-7,TRBV5-1,.,few,CASSWGAGETYEQYF,TGCGCCAGCAGCTGGGGGGCAGGGGAAACCTACGAGCAGTACTTC
TRBJ1-2,TRBV7-9,TRBD1,many,CASSLTGGGYTF,TGTGCCAGCAGCTTGACAGGGGGTGGCTACACCTTC
TRBJ2-1,TRBV5-1,.,.,CASRRSNAYNEQFF,TGCGCCAGCAGGAGGAGCAACGCCTACAATGAGCAGTTCTTC
TRBJ1-1,TRBV9,.,.,CASSPQGSTEAFF,TGTGCCAGCAGCCCCCAGGGTAGCACTGAAGCTTTCTTT
TRBJ1-3,TRBV27,TRBD1,many,CASSERQGFSGNTIYF,TGTGCCAGCAGTGAACGACAGGGATTCTCTGGAAACACCATATATTTT
TRBJ2-1,TRBV24-1,.,.,CATSDLTEQFF,TGTGCCACCAGTGATTTGACTGAGCAGTTCTTC
TRBJ2-5,TRBV7-7,.,many,CASSSSYGGETQYF,TGTGCTAGCAGTTCGTCCTACGGGGGAGAGACCCAGTACTTC
TRBJ2-5,TRBV4-1,TRBD2,few,CASSQGMGLASETQYF,TGCGCCAGCAGCCAAGGGATGGGACTAGCTAGTGAGACCCAGTACTTC
TRBJ2-1,TRBV7-3,.,many,CASRLGVDNEQFF,TGTGCCAGCAGATTAGGGGTAGACAATGAGCAGTTCTTC
TRBJ2-3,TRBV12-3/TRBV12-4,TRBD2,many,CASRIAGGTDTQYF,TGTGCCAGCAGGATAGCGGGGGGGACAGATACGCAGTATTTT
TRBJ2-7,TRBV5-1,.,few,CASSLARQDYEQYF,TGCGCCAGCAGCTTGGCCAGGCAGGACTACGAGCAGTACTTC
TRBJ2-7,TRBV7-2,TRBD1,few,CASSYQQGSSLYEQYF,TGTGCCAGCAGCTACCAACAGGGGTCCTCCCTCTACGAGCAGTACTTC
TRBJ2-7,TRBV5-1,.,few,CASSLGDRPYEQYF,TGCGCCAGCAGCTTGGGCGACAGGCCCTACGAGCAGTACTTC
TRBJ2-1,TRBV28,.,once,CASSPRDRDNEQFF,TGTGCCAGCAGTCCAAGGGACCGAGACAATGAGCAGTTCTTC
TRBJ2-5,TRBV9,.,few,CASSVGAADQETQYF,TGTGCCAGCAGCGTAGGAGCAGCGGACCAAGAGACCCAGTACTTC
TRBJ2-1,TRBV5-1,TRBD1,many,CASSLYRGAYNEQFF,TGCGCCAGCAGCTTGTACAGGGGTGCATACAATGAGCAGTTCTTC
TRBJ1-2,TRBV3-1,.,.,CASSRNGWTGYTF,TGTGCCAGCAGCCGCAACGGGTGGACGGGCTACACCTTC
TRBJ1-5,TRBV9,.,many,CASSEQGYDQPQHF,TGTGCCAGCAGCGAACAGGGATATGATCAGCCCCAGCATTTT
TRBJ1-1,TRBV9,.,.,CASTLGGHTEAFF,TGTGCCAGCACTTTGGGGGGGCACACTGAAGCTTTCTTT
TRBJ1-3,TRBV4-1,.,.,CASSQAEVSGNTIYF,TGCGCCAGCAGCCAAGCGGAGGTCTCTGGAAACACCATATATTTT
TRBJ2-7,TRBV6-1,.,.,CASIGGDTYEQYF,TGTGCCAGCATCGGGGGTGACACCTACGAGCAGTACTTC
TRBJ2-1,TRBV5-4,.,few,CASSAGWGNNEQFF,TGTGCCAGCAGCGCTGGGTGGGGCAACAATGAGCAGTTCTTC
TRBJ1-5,TRBV20-1,TRBD1,.,CSARSRGALGQPQHF,TGCAGTGCTAGGTCCAGGGGGGCCCTCGGTCAGCCCCAGCATTTT
TRBJ1-2,TRBV12-3/TRBV12-4,.,few,CASSFYYSVGGEGRGYTF,TGTGCCAGCAGTTTTTATTATTCTGTAGGGGGAGAGGGCCGTGGCTACACCTTC
TRBJ1-1,TRBV2,TRBD1,.,CASSGQGAFEAFF,TGTGCCAGCAGTGGACAGGGGGCTTTTGAAGCTTTCTTT
TRBJ2-1,TRBV20-1,.,few,CSASGTENEQFF,TGCAGTGCTAGCGGGACGGAGAATGAGCAGTTCTTC
TRBJ1-4,TRBV4-1,.,many,CASSHFNRDEKLFF,TGCGCCAGCAGCCACTTCAACAGGGACGAAAAACTGTTTTTT